One sample yielded the 9 T cell receptor beta chains listed below, sequenced in a study of blood T cells in healthy people across ages. It was with a sample-barcoded 5' primer and a J-beta primer mix that a second PCR of roughly 7 to 12 cycles was run. TCRdb re-called the 5' RACE reads through MiXCR, storing one row per CDR3 protein. The table lists more than 800,000 distinct CDR3 sequences, less than 50% of them singletons. The sequenced sample consisted of blood. All receptors derive from an older woman in good health.

This clonotype was counted only a few times. The chain has TRBV27 and TRBJ2-6; D gene unclear. Germline CDR1 and CDR2: MNHEY and SMNVEV (reference sequence). This CDR3 comprises 15 residues. V was pared by 2 bases and J by 4 bases, with 9 bases between. The CDR3 DNA is TGTGCCAGCAGTTTAACCCCGGGCGGGGCCAACGTCCTGACTTTC. It encodes CASSLTPGGANVLTF.

The sample holds a few counts of this clonotype. The rearrangement joins TRBV20-1 to TRBJ2-1; the match to TRBD2 covers 10 bases. Germline CDR1 DFQATT, CDR2 SNEGSKA (reference sequence). The CDR3 contains 14 residues. The CDR3 loop is CRALAGDSYNEQFF. The CDR3 DNA reads TGCAGAGCCCTAGCGGGAGATTCCTACAATGAGCAGTTCTTC.

Remarks on this clonotype: At one end the junction does not follow the germline gene, possibly because of a read error. The V gene is TRBV20-1, the J gene TRBJ2-1; D gene uncertain. Germline loops: CDR1 DFQATT, CDR2 SNEGSKA (reference sequence). The CDR3 loop spans 9 amino acids. The CDR3 coding sequence is TGCAGTGCTAGTTGTGACCGAACCTTC. It yields the protein CSASCDRTF.

The rearrangement links TRBV28 to TRBJ2-5, with 7 bases that match TRBD2. Germline V gene data show CDR1 as MDHEN and CDR2 as SYDVKM. Trimming took 5 bases from V and 11 from J; bases not matched to a gene: 20. The CDR3 extends over 16 amino acids. CDR3 amino acids: CASSTPLAEPYNEQYF. The CDR3 DNA reads as TGTGCCAGCAGTACTCCGCTAGCGGAACCTTACAATGAGCAGTACTTC.

This sequence joins TRBV5-1 and TRBJ2-1; D is uncertain. Germline CDR1 reads SGHRS; CDR2 reads YFSETQ. V was clipped by 6 bases and J by 0 bases, with 13 bases between them. The CDR3 extends over 15 amino acids. The chain's CDR3 is CASIAHGSSYNEQFF. In DNA, the CDR3 is TGCGCCAGCATCGCTCACGGAAGCTCCTACAATGAGCAGTTCTTC.

This clonotype is a singleton in its sample. The rearrangement joins TRBV28 to TRBJ2-7; 10 bases fit TRBD2. Germline assignment: CDR1 MDHEN and CDR2 SYDVKM. The V segment lost 3 bases and the J segment 7 bases; nucleotides outside the gene matches: 9. CDR3 size: 15 residues. The CDR3 sequence is CASSLLAAGGNEQYF. CDR3 bases: TGTGCCAGCAGTTTGCTTGCAGCGGGAGGGAATGAGCAGTACTTC.

The chain joins TRBV27 to TRBJ1-5, with D unresolved. The CDR3 length is 14 residues. The V gene lost 9 bases and the J gene lost 0 bases, with 12 bases spanning the gap. Germline V gene sequence: CDR1 MNHEY, CDR2 SMNVEV (reference sequence). DNA of the CDR3: TGTGCCAGTCGACCCACAGCTAGCAATCAGCCCCAGCATTTT. Residues: CASRPTASNQPQHF.

This clonotype was observed a single time. The rearrangement joins TRBV7-3 to TRBJ2-1, with 7 bases aligning to TRBD2. This CDR3 spans 16 amino acids. The J segment lost 12 bases and the V segment lost 1 base, leaving 15 bases of the junction unmatched. The germline CDR1 and CDR2 sequences are SGHTA and FQGTGA. For the CDR3, the DNA is TGTGCCAGCAGCTTAAGGGCTAGTGGGAGGGCGGCTGGGCAGTTCTTC. This encodes CASSLRASGRAAGQFF.

The rearrangement uses TRBV3-1 and TRBJ2-5, with 8 bases matching TRBD2. This CDR3 is 16 amino acids long. Germline V gene sequence: CDR1 LGHDT, CDR2 YNNKEL (reference sequence). Trimming removed 3 bases from V and 4 bases from J; junction bases left unmatched: 10. CDR3 region: CASSQAGAGVAETQYF. In DNA form, the CDR3 reads TGTGCCAGCAGCCAGGCCGGAGCGGGAGTAGCAGAGACCCAGTACTTC.